The 22 T cell receptor beta chains presented below share a single source sample, sequenced in a study of technical replicates of blood from several donors. Assay: immunoSEQ multiplex PCR; the TCRdb copy retains only in-frame clones and omits some. Here the sample spans about 80,000 clones, around 94% being singletons. Sequencing was carried out using T cells isolated from PBMCs. The receptor set was obtained from a human donor in good health.

The chain combines TRBV5-1 with TRBJ2-7; D unclear. This CDR3 is 12 amino acids long. From germline, CDR1 is SGHRS and CDR2 YFSETQ. The ends were cut back, 0 bases at V and 3 bases at J, with 4 bases in the middle. The chain's CDR3 is CASSLVYYEQYF. The CDR3 DNA is TGCGCCAGCAGCTTGGTGTACTACGAGCAGTACTTC.

V is TRBV11-1 and J is TRBJ2-7; 7 bases map to TRBD1. The CDR3 is 14 residues long. V trimming: 5 bases; J trimming: 6 bases; junction bases outside the gene matches: 10. Per the germline V gene, CDR1 is SGHAT and CDR2 is FQDESV (reference sequence). This CDR3 is CASSNDRELIEQYF. The CDR3, as DNA: TGTGCCAGCAGCAATGACAGGGAATTGATCGAGCAGTACTTC.

The chain joins TRBV9 to TRBJ1-2, with TRBD1 matching over 8 bases. CDR1 and CDR2 (germline): SGDLS, YYNGEE. The CDR3 covers 14 residues. V shed 3 bases, J shed 4 bases, and the junction held 5 bases outside the gene matches. CDR3 sequence: CASSGVTGGYGYTF. The CDR3, as DNA: TGTGCCAGCAGCGGCGTCACAGGGGGCTATGGCTACACCTTC.

The V call is TRBV13, the J call TRBJ1-2; no definite D call. The germline CDR1 and CDR2 sequences are PRHDT and FYEKMQ (reference sequence). CDR3 length: 13 residues. Between the trimmed V and J ends, which lost 0 bases and 5 bases, there was a span of 7 bases. CDR3 coding DNA: TGTGCCAGCAGCTTAGGGACTCAATATGGCTACACCTTC. This codes for CASSLGTQYGYTF.

The chain joins TRBV6-5 to TRBJ2-4; perhaps TRBD1 as D (5 bases). This CDR3 is built from 14 residues. The V gene lost 6 bases and the J gene lost 1 base, with 10 bases spanning the gap. The V gene's germline CDR1 is MNHEY and CDR2 SVGAGI. The CDR3 spells CASSSRGAKNIQYF. The CDR3 DNA reads TGTGCCAGCAGCTCTAGGGGCGCCAAAAACATTCAGTACTTC.

J is TRBJ2-7 and V is TRBV27; perhaps TRBD1 as D (5 bases). CDR1 MNHEY and CDR2 SMNVEV come from the germline V gene (reference sequence). This CDR3 region has 14 residues. Trimming left V 8 bases short and J 2 bases short, with 16 bases between. CDR3 protein: CASAIRTPTYEQYF. DNA of the CDR3: TGTGCCAGCGCCATTAGGACACCTACCTACGAGCAGTACTTC.

This clone was observed a single time. V is TRBV29-1 and J is TRBJ1-5, with TRBD1 as a possible D gene (6 bases). The CDR3 runs 15 residues. Per germline, CDR1 SQVTM and CDR2 ANQGSEA. V was cut by 5 bases and J by 7 bases, with 21 bases left in between. The CDR3 protein is CSVNEGGGAEQPQHF. CDR3 nucleotide sequence: TGCAGCGTTAATGAGGGGGGGGGCGCCGAACAGCCCCAGCATTTT.

This chain joins TRBV15 and TRBJ2-1, with no clear D. The V and J ends lost 0 bases and 1 base respectively, with 7 bases between them. The CDR3 sequence is 15 residues long. From germline, CDR1 is LNHNV and CDR2 YYDKDF (reference sequence). The CDR3 here is CATSRERSSYNEQFF. The CDR3 bases are TGTGCCACCAGCAGAGAGCGGAGTTCCTACAATGAGCAGTTCTTC.

DNA of the CDR3: TGTGCCAGCAGCCCTAGGTGGGGCCTGGTCACTGAAGCTTTCTTT. This sequence encodes CASSPRWGLVTEAFF. This sequence joins TRBV6-5 and TRBJ1-1, with a possible D match to TRBD1 (5 bases). CDR3 length: 15 residues. With 6 bases removed from V and 4 bases from J, the gap between germline ends came to 18 bases. Per germline, CDR1 MNHEY and CDR2 SVGAGI.

The chain joins TRBV9 to TRBJ2-5; D remains unclear. The CDR3 sequence is 13 residues long. V was clipped by 0 bases and J by 5 bases, with 8 bases between them. CDR1 and CDR2 (germline): SGDLS, YYNGEE. The CDR3 sequence is CASSVGDSETQYF. In DNA form, the CDR3 reads TGTGCCAGCAGCGTAGGAGACTCGGAGACCCAGTACTTC.

The rearrangement links TRBV10-3 to TRBJ1-5; D unresolved. V was pared by 0 bases and J by 0 bases, with 6 bases between. The germline V gene encodes CDR1 ENHRY and CDR2 SYGVKD. CDR3 size: 15 residues. CDR3 protein: CAISESQASNQPQHF. The CDR3 coding sequence is TGTGCCATCAGTGAGTCCCAGGCTAGCAATCAGCCCCAGCATTTT.

This chain joins TRBV7-8 and TRBJ2-7; D may be TRBD2 (6 bases). Germline CDR1 and CDR2: SGHVS and FQNEAQ. V was cut by 5 bases and J by 5 bases, with 10 bases left in between. The CDR3 has 12 amino acids. The CDR3 sequence: CASSRREDEQYF. CDR3 bases: TGTGCCAGCAGCCGCAGGGAGGACGAGCAGTACTTC. The full variable domain, its missing parts supplied by reference TRBV7-8 and TRBJ2-7, is GAGVSQSPRYKVAKRGQDVALRCDPISGHVSLFWYQQALGQGPEFLTYFQNEAQLDKSGLPSDRFFAERPEGSVSTLKIQRTQQEDSAVYLCASSRREDEQYFGPGTRLTVT.

V usage is TRBV7-6 and J usage is TRBJ2-7; 8 nucleotides match TRBD2. Germline lookup yields CDR1 SGHVS and CDR2 FNYEAQ. This CDR3 is 17 amino acids long. The trim removed 3 bases at V and 0 bases at J, leaving 10 bases unmatched. In DNA form, the CDR3 reads TGTGCCAGCAGCTTTTCGGGCACGGGAGGGAGCTCCTACGAGCAGTACTTC. Residues: CASSFSGTGGSSYEQYF.

The rearrangement links TRBV6-5 to TRBJ2-5; D is uncertain. Trimming took off 2 bases at V and 5 bases at J, with 9 bases between the two ends. The CDR3 is 13 amino acids. Germline V gene sequence: CDR1 MNHEY, CDR2 SVGAGI. The CDR3 reads CASSYGWAETQYF. The DNA of the CDR3 is TGTGCCAGCAGTTACGGGTGGGCGGAGACCCAGTACTTC.

The chain carries TRBV28 and TRBJ2-7, with 10 nucleotides matching TRBD1. The CDR3 is 14 amino acids. V was pared by 3 bases and J by 2 bases, with 1 base of the junction left unmatched. Germline V CDR1 and CDR2: MDHEN, SYDVKM. The CDR3 nucleotides are TGTGCCAGCAGTTTGACAGGGGGCACCTACGAGCAGTACTTC. Encoded protein: CASSLTGGTYEQYF. Supplemented by reference TRBV28 and TRBJ2-7, the full variable domain reads DVKVTQSSRYLVKRTGEKVFLECVQDMDHENMFWYRQDPGLGLRLIYFSYDVKMKEKGDIPEGYSVSREKKERFSLILESASTNQTSMYLCASSLTGGTYEQYFGPGTRLTVT.

This clone occurred once. The chain links TRBV30 to TRBJ2-7, with 7 bases matching TRBD1. Trimming cost V 4 bases and J 1 base; bases outside gene matches: 10. Looked up from germline, CDR1 is GTSNPN and CDR2 is SVGIG (reference sequence). The CDR3 runs 15 residues. This CDR3 reads CAWKMRRDSSYEQYF. As DNA, the CDR3 is TGTGCCTGGAAGATGAGAAGGGACAGTTCCTACGAGCAGTACTTC.

The chain is built from TRBV27 and TRBJ2-1; D unclear. Trimming pared 3 bases from V and 7 bases from J, leaving 13 bases between. The CDR3 has 14 amino acids. The germline CDR1 and CDR2 sequences are MNHEY and SMNVEV (reference sequence). Here the CDR3 reads CASSLGRLRNEQFF. DNA for the CDR3: TGTGCCAGCAGTTTGGGCAGGCTACGGAATGAGCAGTTCTTC.

This chain connects TRBV2 to TRBJ2-1; 7 nucleotides align to TRBD1. Per the germline V gene, CDR1 is SNHLY and CDR2 is FYNNEI. With V trimmed by 7 bases and J by 8 bases, 11 bases remained unmatched. The CDR3 covers 14 residues. DNA for the CDR3: TGTGCCAGCAATGACAGGGTTAAAGGCTATGAGCAGTTCTTC. Translation: CASNDRVKGYEQFF. Supplemented by reference TRBV2 and TRBJ2-1, the full variable domain reads EPEVTQTPSHQVTQMGQEVILRCVPISNHLYFYWYRQILGQKVEFLVSFYNNEISEKSEIFDDQFSVERPDGSNFTLKIRSTKLEDSAMYFCASNDRVKGYEQFFGPGTRLTVL.

This clone appeared once. This chain links TRBV6-5 with TRBJ1-1, with 7 bases lining up with TRBD1. J was trimmed by 7 bases and V by 5 bases; bases with no gene match: 7. This CDR3 contains 13 residues. CDR1 MNHEY and CDR2 SVGAGI come from the germline V gene. CDR3 in DNA: TGTGCCAGCAGTCAGCCCGGGGACAGTGAAGCTTTCTTT. This sequence encodes CASSQPGDSEAFF.

The chain combines TRBV14 with TRBJ2-7; D possibly corresponds to TRBD1 (5 bases). Germline V gene data show CDR1 as SGHDN and CDR2 as FVKESK. The V end lost 1 base, the J end lost 2 bases, and 15 bases lay between the germline ends. The length of the CDR3 is 16 residues. CDR3 DNA sequence: TGTGCCAGCAGCCAAGGAATCCGACAGCCCCCCTACGAGCAGTACTTC. Translated: CASSQGIRQPPYEQYF.

This chain joins TRBV18 and TRBJ1-1, with 7 bases fitting TRBD1. The CDR3 is 17 residues long. V lost 3 bases and J lost 1; bases outside the gene matches: 11. Germline loops: CDR1 KGHSH, CDR2 LQKENI. In DNA form, the CDR3 reads TGTGCCAGCTCACCCCAGGGGGGTGACTTACAGAACACTGAAGCTTTCTTT. Translation gives CASSPQGGDLQNTEAFF.

This clone appeared a few times. The chain employs TRBV7-9 and TRBJ2-1; D is unclear. This CDR3 region has 16 residues. The germline CDR1 and CDR2 sequences are SEHNR and FQNEAQ (reference sequence). With 1 base removed from V and 0 bases from J, the gap between germline ends came to 10 bases. The CDR3 DNA reads TGTGCCAGCAGCTTAGATGGCACAAACTCCTACAATGAGCAGTTCTTC. This encodes CASSLDGTNSYNEQFF.